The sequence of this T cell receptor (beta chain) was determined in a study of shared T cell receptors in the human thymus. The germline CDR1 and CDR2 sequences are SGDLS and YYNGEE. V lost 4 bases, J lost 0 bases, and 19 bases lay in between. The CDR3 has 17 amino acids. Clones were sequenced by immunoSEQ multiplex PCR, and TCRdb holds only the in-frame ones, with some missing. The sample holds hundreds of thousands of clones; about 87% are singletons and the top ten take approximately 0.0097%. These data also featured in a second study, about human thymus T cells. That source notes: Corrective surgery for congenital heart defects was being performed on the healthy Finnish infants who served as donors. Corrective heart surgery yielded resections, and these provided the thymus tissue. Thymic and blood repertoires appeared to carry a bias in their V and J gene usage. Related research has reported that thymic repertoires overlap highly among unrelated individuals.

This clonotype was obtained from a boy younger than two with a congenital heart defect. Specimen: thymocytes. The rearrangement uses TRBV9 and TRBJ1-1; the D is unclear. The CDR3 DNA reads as TGTGCCAGCAGCCCCCCCGGAGGACCGAGCATGAACACTGAAGCTTTCTTT. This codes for CASSPPGGPSMNTEAFF. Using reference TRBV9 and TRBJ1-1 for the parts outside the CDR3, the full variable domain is DSGVTQTPKHLITATGQRVTLRCSPRSGDLSVYWYQQSLDQGLQFLIQYYNGEERAKGNILERFSAQQFPDLHSELNLSSLELGDSALYFCASSPPGGPSMNTEAFFGQGTRLTVV.